This entry is about one T cell receptor beta chain. No antigen is known for it. In the PCR, 60 Vbeta and 13 Jbeta primers were used. Assay used: immunoSEQ multiplex PCR; TCRdb lists only in-frame clones, some missing. In the table there are more than 20,000 clones, more than 75% of which are singletons. This specimen belongs to a study of cytomegalovirus exposure and HLA in healthy donors. Study conclusions and caveats: When the data were analyzed later, several of the most significant clusters appeared to be linked to common viral pathogens. The study recorded fewer than 200 TCR beta chains that were cytomegalovirus-associated.

Donors in the study were healthy people who gave bone marrow. With 3 bases clipped from V and 3 bases from J, the junction kept 5 bases outside the gene matches. The CDR3 consists of 14 residues. Germline CDR1 is GTSNPN and CDR2 is SVGIG (reference sequence). The sequencing sample was made of PBMCs. This sequence was found in a male donor in good health and CMV-seronegative. The J gene is TRBJ1-2, the V gene TRBV30, with 9 bases lining up with TRBD1. The DNA for the CDR3 is TGTGCCTGGAGACCGACAGGGGGGTACTATGGCTACACCTTC. Its protein product is CAWRPTGGYYGYTF.